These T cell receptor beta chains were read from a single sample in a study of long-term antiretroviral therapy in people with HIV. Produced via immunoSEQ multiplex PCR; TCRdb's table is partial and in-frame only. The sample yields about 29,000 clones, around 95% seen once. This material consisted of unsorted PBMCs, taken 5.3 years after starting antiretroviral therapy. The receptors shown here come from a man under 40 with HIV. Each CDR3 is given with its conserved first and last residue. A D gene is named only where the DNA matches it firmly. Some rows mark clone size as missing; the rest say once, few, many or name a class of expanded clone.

CDR3 DNA: TGTGCCAGCAGTTCAGACAGGGAGGCGGGCTATGGCTACACCTTC
CDR3 protein: CASSSDREAGYGYTF
CDR3 length: 15
D gene: TRBD1
V gene: TRBV28
clone size: once
J gene: TRBJ1-2

CDR3 DNA: TGCAGCGCCCGCATGGACGACTACGAGCAGTACTTC
CDR3 protein: CSARMDDYEQYF
CDR3 length: 12
D gene: -
V gene: TRBV29-1
clone size: -
J gene: TRBJ2-7

CDR3 DNA: TGTGCCAGCAGCACCGGGACCCCGCAGTATTTT
CDR3 protein: CASSTGTPQYF
CDR3 length: 11
D gene: -
V gene: TRBV5-6
clone size: -
J gene: TRBJ2-3

CDR3 DNA: TGTGCCACCAGCACCCACCGGACAGCCTACGAGCAGTACTTC
CDR3 protein: CATSTHRTAYEQYF
CDR3 length: 14
D gene: -
V gene: TRBV15
clone size: -
J gene: TRBJ2-7

CDR3 DNA: TGTGCCAGTAGTATAGTAGCCATCACCGGGGAGCTGTTTTTT
CDR3 protein: CASSIVAITGELFF
CDR3 length: 14
D gene: -
V gene: TRBV19
clone size: -
J gene: TRBJ2-2

CDR3 DNA: TGTGCCAGCAGCCCCTGGACAGGCCACTACGAGCAGTACTTC
CDR3 protein: CASSPWTGHYEQYF
CDR3 length: 14
D gene: TRBD1
V gene: TRBV5-5
clone size: -
J gene: TRBJ2-7

CDR3 DNA: TGTGCCACCAGCCTAGCGGGAGGCAGCACAGATACGCAGTATTTT
CDR3 protein: CATSLAGGSTDTQYF
CDR3 length: 15
D gene: TRBD2
V gene: TRBV15
clone size: -
J gene: TRBJ2-3

CDR3 DNA: TGTGCCAGCAAAGGGGGGGGGACAGATACGCAGTATTTT
CDR3 protein: CASKGGGTDTQYF
CDR3 length: 13
D gene: -
V gene: TRBV2
clone size: -
J gene: TRBJ2-3

CDR3 DNA: TGTGCCAGCAGTGACTCGAGTAACCAGCCCCAGCATTTT
CDR3 protein: CASSDSSNQPQHF
CDR3 length: 13
D gene: -
V gene: TRBV6-4
clone size: -
J gene: TRBJ1-5

CDR3 DNA: TGCAGTGCCAACCTAGCGGATACGCAGTATTTT
CDR3 protein: CSANLADTQYF
CDR3 length: 11
D gene: -
V gene: TRBV20-1
clone size: -
J gene: TRBJ2-3

CDR3 DNA: TGCGCCAGCAGCCAAGAAGCAGCGGGGAAAAGCCAAGAGACCCAGTACTTC
CDR3 protein: CASSQEAAGKSQETQYF
CDR3 length: 17
D gene: TRBD2
V gene: TRBV4-1
clone size: once
J gene: TRBJ2-5

CDR3 DNA: TGTGCCAGCAGTGACGGGACTAGCGGGAGTGATGAGCAGTTCTTC
CDR3 protein: CASSDGTSGSDEQFF
CDR3 length: 15
D gene: TRBD2
V gene: TRBV6-4
clone size: -
J gene: TRBJ2-1

CDR3 DNA: TGTGCCAGCAGTCAGGCGGTCACCGGGGAGCTGTTTTTT
CDR3 protein: CASSQAVTGELFF
CDR3 length: 13
D gene: -
V gene: TRBV5-4
clone size: -
J gene: TRBJ2-2

CDR3 DNA: TGTGCCAGCAGCCTCGGGGGGAGGGCCGAGCAGTACTTC
CDR3 protein: CASSLGGRAEQYF
CDR3 length: 13
D gene: TRBD2
V gene: TRBV4-2
clone size: -
J gene: TRBJ2-7

CDR3 DNA: TGTGCCAGTGGGACGGGGACTCCTAGGAGCGGCTACAATGAGCAGTTCTTC
CDR3 protein: CASGTGTPRSGYNEQFF
CDR3 length: 17
D gene: -
V gene: TRBV9
clone size: -
J gene: TRBJ2-1

CDR3 DNA: TGCGCCAGCAGCTCATCGACGTCCGGGACCGTTGATACGCAGTATTTT
CDR3 protein: CASSSSTSGTVDTQYF
CDR3 length: 16
D gene: -
V gene: TRBV5-1
clone size: -
J gene: TRBJ2-3

CDR3 DNA: TGTGCCAGCAGTACTATGCTACTGGGACAGGGGGCGCACGAGCAGTACTTC
CDR3 protein: CASSTMLLGQGAHEQYF
CDR3 length: 17
D gene: TRBD1
V gene: TRBV28
clone size: -
J gene: TRBJ2-7

CDR3 DNA: TGTGCCAGCAGCTTAGAAACAGGGTACGAGCAGTACTTC
CDR3 protein: CASSLETGYEQYF
CDR3 length: 13
D gene: -
V gene: TRBV11-2
clone size: once
J gene: TRBJ2-7

CDR3 DNA: TGTGCCAGCACCATCTCAGGACAGCCCCAGCATTTT
CDR3 protein: CASTISGQPQHF
CDR3 length: 12
D gene: -
V gene: TRBV21-1
clone size: -
J gene: TRBJ1-5

CDR3 DNA: TGTGCCATCCGGGACAGCCCTCTCACAGATACGCAGTATTTT
CDR3 protein: CAIRDSPLTDTQYF
CDR3 length: 14
D gene: TRBD1
V gene: TRBV10-3
clone size: -
J gene: TRBJ2-3

CDR3 DNA: TGCGCCAGCAGCCAAGCACGGGGGGGTTACGAGCAGTACTTC
CDR3 protein: CASSQARGGYEQYF
CDR3 length: 14
D gene: TRBD2
V gene: TRBV4-1
clone size: -
J gene: TRBJ2-7

CDR3 DNA: TGTGCCAGCAGGGCAGGCCGCTACGAGCAGTACTTC
CDR3 protein: CASRAGRYEQYF
CDR3 length: 12
D gene: -
V gene: TRBV6-6
clone size: -
J gene: TRBJ2-7

CDR3 DNA: TGCGCCAGCAGCTTGGCCACCAGGGCTGGAAACACCATATATTTT
CDR3 protein: CASSLATRAGNTIYF
CDR3 length: 15
D gene: -
V gene: TRBV5-1
clone size: -
J gene: TRBJ1-3

CDR3 DNA: TGTGCCAGCAGCGAGGGGAACAGGGAGACCCAGTACTTC
CDR3 protein: CASSEGNRETQYF
CDR3 length: 13
D gene: -
V gene: TRBV9
clone size: -
J gene: TRBJ2-5

CDR3 DNA: TGTGCCAGCAGCCCAAGGACTAGCGGGGGGTATGCCTACGAGCAGTACTTC
CDR3 protein: CASSPRTSGGYAYEQYF
CDR3 length: 17
D gene: TRBD2
V gene: TRBV7-9
clone size: once
J gene: TRBJ2-7

CDR3 DNA: TGTGCCAGCAGCAACCGACTAGCGGGGGCCTCAGATACGCAGTATTTT
CDR3 protein: CASSNRLAGASDTQYF
CDR3 length: 16
D gene: TRBD2
V gene: TRBV7-9
clone size: -
J gene: TRBJ2-3

CDR3 DNA: TGTGCCAGCAGCCCGATGACAGGGGGCTCTGGGGCCAACGTCCTGACTTTC
CDR3 protein: CASSPMTGGSGANVLTF
CDR3 length: 17
D gene: TRBD1
V gene: TRBV6-4
clone size: -
J gene: TRBJ2-6

CDR3 DNA: TGTGCCAGCAGCTTGGGCGGGGCTAGCGGGTTCAATGAGCAGTTCTTC
CDR3 protein: CASSLGGASGFNEQFF
CDR3 length: 16
D gene: TRBD2
V gene: TRBV5-4
clone size: -
J gene: TRBJ2-1

CDR3 DNA: TGTGCCTGGGTGACCCCGGGCTCCTACGAGCAGTACTTC
CDR3 protein: CAWVTPGSYEQYF
CDR3 length: 13
D gene: -
V gene: TRBV30
clone size: once
J gene: TRBJ2-7

CDR3 DNA: TGCGCCAGCAGCTTTCGGGTTGCGGGGGCGGACACAGATACGCAGTATTTT
CDR3 protein: CASSFRVAGADTDTQYF
CDR3 length: 17
D gene: -
V gene: TRBV5-1
clone size: -
J gene: TRBJ2-3

CDR3 DNA: TGTGCCAGCAGTGTCGGGACAGGGGTGGGCAATGAGCAGTTCTTC
CDR3 protein: CASSVGTGVGNEQFF
CDR3 length: 15
D gene: TRBD1
V gene: TRBV25-1
clone size: -
J gene: TRBJ2-1